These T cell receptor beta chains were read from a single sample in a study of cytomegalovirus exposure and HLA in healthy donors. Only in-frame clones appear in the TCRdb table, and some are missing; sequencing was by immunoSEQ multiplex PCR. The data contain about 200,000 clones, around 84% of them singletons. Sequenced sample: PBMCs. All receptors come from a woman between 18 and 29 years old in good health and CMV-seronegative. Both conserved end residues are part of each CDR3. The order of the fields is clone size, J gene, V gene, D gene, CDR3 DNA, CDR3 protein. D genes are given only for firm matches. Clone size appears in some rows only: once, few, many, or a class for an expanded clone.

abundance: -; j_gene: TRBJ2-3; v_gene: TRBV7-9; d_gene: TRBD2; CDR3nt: TGTGCCAGCAAGACTAGCGGGAGCACAGATACGCAGTATTTT; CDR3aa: CASKTSGSTDTQYF
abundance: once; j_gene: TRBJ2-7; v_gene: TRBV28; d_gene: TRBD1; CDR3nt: TGTGCCAGCAGTCCCCGGACAGGGAGATACGAGCAGTACTTC; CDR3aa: CASSPRTGRYEQYF
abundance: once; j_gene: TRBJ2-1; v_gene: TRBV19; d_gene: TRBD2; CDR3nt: TGTGCCAGTAGGAGATCAGCGGGGATGCTCGATGGGAATGAGCAGTTCTTC; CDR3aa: CASRRSAGMLDGNEQFF
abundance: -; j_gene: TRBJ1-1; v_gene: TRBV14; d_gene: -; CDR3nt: TGTGCCAGCAGCCAAGAGAGGTGGGGAGAAGAAGCTTTCTTT; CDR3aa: CASSQERWGEEAFF
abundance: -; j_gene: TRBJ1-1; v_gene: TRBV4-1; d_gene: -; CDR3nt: TGTGCCAGCAGCATAAGGTGGGGCGAGACTGAAGCTTTCTTT; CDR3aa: CASSIRWGETEAFF
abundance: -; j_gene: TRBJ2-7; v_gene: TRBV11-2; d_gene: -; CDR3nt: TGTGCCAGCAGTATAGGGGGGACTATTCAAGAGCAGTACTTC; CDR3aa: CASSIGGTIQEQYF
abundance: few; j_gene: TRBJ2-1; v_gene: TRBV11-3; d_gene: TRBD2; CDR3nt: TGTGCCAGCAGCTCACGGGTCGCGGGAGGCAATGAGCAGTTCTTC; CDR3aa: CASSSRVAGGNEQFF
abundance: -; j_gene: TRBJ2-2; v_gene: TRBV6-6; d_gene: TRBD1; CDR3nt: TGTGCCAGCAGTTTCGACAGGGTTTCCGGGGAGCTGTTTTTT; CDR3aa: CASSFDRVSGELFF
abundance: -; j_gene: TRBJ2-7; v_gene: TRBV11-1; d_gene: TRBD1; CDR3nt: TGTGCCAGCAGCTCCCCGGGACAGGGGGCCTACGAGCAGTACTTC; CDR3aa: CASSSPGQGAYEQYF
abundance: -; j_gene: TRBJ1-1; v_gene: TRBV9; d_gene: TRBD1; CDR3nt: TGTGCCAGCAGCGCAGGGGGCATGAACACTGAAGCTTTCTTT; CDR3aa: CASSAGGMNTEAFF
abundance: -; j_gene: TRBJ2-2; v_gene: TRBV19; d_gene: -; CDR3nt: TGTGCCAGTAGTATCCTAACCGGCGGGGAGCTGTTTTTT; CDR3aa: CASSILTGGELFF
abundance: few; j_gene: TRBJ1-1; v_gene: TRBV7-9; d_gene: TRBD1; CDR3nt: TGTGCCAGCAGCTGGGGACAGAGGAACACTGAAGCTTTCTTT; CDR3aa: CASSWGQRNTEAFF
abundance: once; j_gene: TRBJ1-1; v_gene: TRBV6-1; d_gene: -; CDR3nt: TGTGCCAGCAGAACTGTCAGGGGCTTGAACACTGAAGCTTTCTTT; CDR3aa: CASRTVRGLNTEAFF